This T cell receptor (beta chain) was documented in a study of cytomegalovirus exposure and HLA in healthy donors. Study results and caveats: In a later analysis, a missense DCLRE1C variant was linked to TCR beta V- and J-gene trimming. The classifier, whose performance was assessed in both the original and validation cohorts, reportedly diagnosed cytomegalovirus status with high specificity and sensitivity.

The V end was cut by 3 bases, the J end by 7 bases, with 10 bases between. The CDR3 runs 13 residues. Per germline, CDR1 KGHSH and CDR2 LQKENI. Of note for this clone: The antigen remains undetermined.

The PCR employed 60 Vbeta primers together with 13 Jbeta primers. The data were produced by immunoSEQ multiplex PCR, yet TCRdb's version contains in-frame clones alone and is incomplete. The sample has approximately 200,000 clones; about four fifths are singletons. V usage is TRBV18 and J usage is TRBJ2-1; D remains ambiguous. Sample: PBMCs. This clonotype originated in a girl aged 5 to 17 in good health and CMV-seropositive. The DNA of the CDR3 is TGTGCCAGCTCACCTCTTAGTAGAAATGAGCAGTTCTTC. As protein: CASSPLSRNEQFF.